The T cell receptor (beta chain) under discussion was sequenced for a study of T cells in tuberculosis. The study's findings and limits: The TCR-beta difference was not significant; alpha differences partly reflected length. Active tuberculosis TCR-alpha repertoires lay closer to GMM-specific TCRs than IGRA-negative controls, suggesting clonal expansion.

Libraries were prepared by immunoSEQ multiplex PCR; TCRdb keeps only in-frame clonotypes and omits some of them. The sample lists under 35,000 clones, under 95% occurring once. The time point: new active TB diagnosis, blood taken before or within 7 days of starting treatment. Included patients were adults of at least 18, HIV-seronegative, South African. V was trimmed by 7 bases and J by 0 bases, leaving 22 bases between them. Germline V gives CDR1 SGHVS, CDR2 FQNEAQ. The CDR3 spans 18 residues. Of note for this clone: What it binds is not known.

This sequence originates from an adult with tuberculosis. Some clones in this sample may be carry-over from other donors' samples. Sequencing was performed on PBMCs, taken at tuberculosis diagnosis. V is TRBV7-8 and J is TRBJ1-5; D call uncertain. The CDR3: CASTLFRWSAYSNQPQHF. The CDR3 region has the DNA TGTGCCAGCACGCTTTTTCGTTGGTCCGCGTATAGCAATCAGCCCCAGCATTTT. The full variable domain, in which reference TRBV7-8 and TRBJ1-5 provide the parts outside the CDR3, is GAGVSQSPRYKVAKRGQDVALRCDPISGHVSLFWYQQALGQGPEFLTYFQNEAQLDKSGLPSDRFFAERPEGSVSTLKIQRTQQEDSAVYLCASTLFRWSAYSNQPQHFGDGTRLSIL.